A selection of T cell receptor beta chains follows, all from one sample in a study of PD-1 blockade in classical Hodgkin lymphoma. Only in-frame clones appear in the TCRdb table, and some are missing; sequencing was by immunoSEQ multiplex PCR. Of 25,000 to 30,000 clones listed, around 71% are singletons. This sample comprised peripheral blood mononuclear cells (PBMCs), obtained before the second cycle of nivolumab. These receptors came from a human donor with classical Hodgkin lymphoma. Both conserved end residues are part of each CDR3.

J	V	CDR3
TRBJ1-4	TRBV19	CASSPRLGNEKLFF
TRBJ2-7	TRBV7-8	CASSLEAIDEQYF
TRBJ2-3	TRBV12-2	CASRPPKVTDTQYF
TRBJ2-5	TRBV29-1	CSVGHPRETQYF
TRBJ1-6	TRBV5-6	CASSLTAGYNSPLHF
TRBJ2-5	TRBV4-1	CASSHGTSGLQETQYF
TRBJ2-3	TRBV5-4	CASTQGLGSGATDTQYF
TRBJ1-1	TRBV6-5	CASSFQGPVNTEAFF
TRBJ2-7	TRBV5-4	CASSRDSEQYF
TRBJ1-5	TRBV7-2	CASSRFGTETVYQPQHF
TRBJ1-1	TRBV9	CASSPPGGSTEAFF
TRBJ1-2	TRBV5-8	CASSLGTPKEYGYTF
TRBJ1-6	TRBV30	CAWGWQGAVNSPLHF
TRBJ2-4	TRBV19	CASLTGRGVQYF
TRBJ1-1	TRBV7-2	CASSSRVSNTEAFF
TRBJ1-1	TRBV5-1	CASSFAGAQRTEAFF
TRBJ2-1	TRBV27	CASSLNFYNEQFF
TRBJ2-3	TRBV4-2	CASSQEGGGSTTDTQYF
TRBJ1-6	TRBV9	CASSVAGQGANSPLHF
TRBJ1-6	TRBV7-2	CASSSNPQTGKPLHF
TRBJ1-5	TRBV7-9	CASSLEDQPQHF
TRBJ2-1	TRBV7-9	CASSPGLAGGPGYEQFF
TRBJ2-3	TRBV7-2	CASSLGDGQGSTQYF
TRBJ2-3	TRBV4-1	CASSQPTPPDTDTQYF
TRBJ2-6	TRBV10-3	CAIRDRVEANVLTF
TRBJ2-7	TRBV4-3	CASSQGTLTYEQYF
TRBJ2-1	TRBV28	CATRLALQFF
TRBJ2-7	TRBV19	CASSRTDSFYEQYF
TRBJ2-3	TRBV30	CAWTGTGGTDTQYF
TRBJ2-3	TRBV7-2	CASSLAWADTQYF
TRBJ2-3	TRBV11-2	CASSWDSSNTQYF
TRBJ2-1	TRBV5-4	CASSFELAGGHGYEQFF
TRBJ1-6	TRBV6-1	CASTWRGGNSPLHF
TRBJ2-7	TRBV11-3	CASSPRAGGEQYF
TRBJ2-3	TRBV30	CAWSWGQGLDTQYF
TRBJ1-4	TRBV5-6	CASSIRDRGEKLFF
TRBJ2-6	TRBV5-4	CASSLMGSSGANVLTF
TRBJ1-5	TRBV7-8	CASSDYRQPQHF
TRBJ2-7	TRBV9	CASSVADRGLSGEQYF
TRBJ1-6	TRBV7-9	CASSSPSGPINSPLHF
TRBJ1-1	TRBV6-5	CASSYGGGSTEAFF